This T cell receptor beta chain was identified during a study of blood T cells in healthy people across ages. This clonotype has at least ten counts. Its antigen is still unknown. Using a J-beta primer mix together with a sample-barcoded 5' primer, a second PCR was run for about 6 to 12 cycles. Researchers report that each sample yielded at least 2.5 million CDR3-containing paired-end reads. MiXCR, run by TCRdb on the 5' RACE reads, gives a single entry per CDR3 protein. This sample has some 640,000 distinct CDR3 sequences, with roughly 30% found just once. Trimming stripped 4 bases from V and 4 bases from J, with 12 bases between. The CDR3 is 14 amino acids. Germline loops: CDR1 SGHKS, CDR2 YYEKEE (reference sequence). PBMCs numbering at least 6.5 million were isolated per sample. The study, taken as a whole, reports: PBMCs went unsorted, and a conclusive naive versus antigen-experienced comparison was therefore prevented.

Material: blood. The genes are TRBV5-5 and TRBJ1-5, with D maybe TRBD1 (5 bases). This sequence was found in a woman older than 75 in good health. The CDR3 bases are TGTGCCAGCAGCGGCGGGGGTGTTAATCAGCCCCAGCATTTT. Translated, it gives CASSGGGVNQPQHF.